This is a list of T cell receptor beta chains from one sample in a study of blood T cell repertoires in COVID-19. TCRdb's copy holds only in-frame clones and misses some; the assay was immunoSEQ multiplex PCR. This repertoire shows approximately 65,000 clones, about 82% found once; its top ten account for 3% to 4.5%. The sample was PBMCs or T cells enriched from blood (not recorded which). Receptor source: a woman between 40 and 55 years old with acute COVID-19. Each CDR3 is given with its conserved first and last residue. D genes are given only for firm matches. Size values are once, few and many counts, or a class for expanded clones, and some rows have none.

D gene: -; V gene: TRBV19; clone size: -; J gene: TRBJ1-2; CDR3 protein: CASSIQVSNYGYTF; CDR3 DNA: TGTGCCAGTAGTATTCAGGTTTCTAACTATGGCTACACCTTC
D gene: TRBD2; V gene: TRBV4-1; clone size: once; J gene: TRBJ2-2; CDR3 protein: CASSQSLAGGPTGELFF; CDR3 DNA: TGCGCCAGCAGCCAGTCCCTAGCGGGGGGGCCCACCGGGGAGCTGTTTTTT
D gene: TRBD1; V gene: TRBV6-5; clone size: once; J gene: TRBJ1-1; CDR3 protein: CASSGQLNTEAFF; CDR3 DNA: TGTGCCAGCTCGGGACAGCTTAACACTGAAGCTTTCTTT
D gene: TRBD2; V gene: TRBV2; clone size: -; J gene: TRBJ2-2; CDR3 protein: CASSLAGGPSGELFF; CDR3 DNA: TGTGCCAGCAGTCTAGCGGGAGGGCCGAGCGGGGAGCTGTTTTTT
D gene: -; V gene: TRBV9; clone size: -; J gene: TRBJ1-3; CDR3 protein: CASSPTGRYGNTIYF; CDR3 DNA: TGTGCCAGCAGCCCCACAGGGCGGTATGGAAACACCATATATTTT
D gene: -; V gene: TRBV28; clone size: few; J gene: TRBJ1-4; CDR3 protein: CASRRATATNEKLFF; CDR3 DNA: TGTGCCAGCAGGAGAGCCACAGCAACTAATGAAAAACTGTTTTTT
D gene: -; V gene: TRBV11-2; clone size: once; J gene: TRBJ1-2; CDR3 protein: CASSLSRSYGYTF; CDR3 DNA: TGTGCCAGCAGCTTATCCCGCAGTTATGGCTACACCTTC
D gene: TRBD2; V gene: TRBV9; clone size: -; J gene: TRBJ2-7; CDR3 protein: CASSLGGSGSGGAYEQYF; CDR3 DNA: TGTGCCAGCAGCCTCGGGGGCTCAGGCAGCGGGGGGGCCTACGAGCAGTACTTC
D gene: -; V gene: TRBV27; clone size: -; J gene: TRBJ2-3; CDR3 protein: CASNRARDSPGGTQYF; CDR3 DNA: TGTGCCAGCAACCGGGCCCGGGACTCGCCTGGGGGTACGCAGTATTTT
D gene: -; V gene: TRBV29-1; clone size: -; J gene: TRBJ2-3; CDR3 protein: CSGAAERSTDTQYF; CDR3 DNA: TGCAGCGGCGCAGCGGAGAGAAGCACAGATACGCAGTATTTT
D gene: -; V gene: TRBV27; clone size: -; J gene: TRBJ1-6; CDR3 protein: CASTAVAGDNSPLHF; CDR3 DNA: TGTGCCAGCACGGCTGTCGCAGGTGATAATTCACCCCTCCACTTT
D gene: -; V gene: TRBV11-2; clone size: once; J gene: TRBJ2-1; CDR3 protein: CASSLLWQGQYNEQFF; CDR3 DNA: TGTGCCAGCAGCTTACTATGGCAGGGGCAGTACAATGAGCAGTTCTTC
D gene: -; V gene: TRBV15; clone size: -; J gene: TRBJ2-5; CDR3 protein: CATSSPRGQETQYF; CDR3 DNA: TGTGCCACCAGCAGTCCCCGGGGGCAAGAGACCCAGTACTTC
D gene: -; V gene: TRBV2; clone size: once; J gene: TRBJ2-7; CDR3 protein: CASSDSELEEQYF; CDR3 DNA: TGTGCCAGCAGTGACTCCGAGCTTGAGGAGCAGTACTTC
D gene: TRBD2; V gene: TRBV28; clone size: -; J gene: TRBJ2-2; CDR3 protein: CASSSWSLAGGPGELFF; CDR3 DNA: TGTGCCAGCAGTTCATGGAGCTTAGCGGGAGGGCCAGGGGAGCTGTTTTTT
D gene: -; V gene: TRBV3-1/TRBV3-2; clone size: -; J gene: TRBJ2-7; CDR3 protein: CASSQALPGSYEQYF; CDR3 DNA: TGTGCCAGCAGCCAGGCTTTACCAGGGTCTTACGAGCAGTACTTC
D gene: -; V gene: TRBV19; clone size: -; J gene: TRBJ1-1; CDR3 protein: CASSGHLNTEAFF; CDR3 DNA: TGTGCCAGTAGTGGACACCTGAACACTGAAGCTTTCTTT
D gene: -; V gene: TRBV19; clone size: medium-sized; J gene: TRBJ1-4; CDR3 protein: CASRMDRATNEKLFF; CDR3 DNA: TGTGCCAGTAGGATGGACAGAGCAACTAATGAAAAACTGTTTTTT
D gene: -; V gene: TRBV2; clone size: -; J gene: TRBJ1-1; CDR3 protein: CASSDFDSNTEAFF; CDR3 DNA: TGTGCCAGCAGTGATTTTGACTCGAACACTGAAGCTTTCTTT
D gene: -; V gene: TRBV4-2; clone size: -; J gene: TRBJ2-3; CDR3 protein: CASSQKLGGSADTQYF; CDR3 DNA: TGTGCCAGCAGCCAAAAACTCGGGGGTTCGGCAGATACGCAGTATTTT
D gene: -; V gene: TRBV19; clone size: -; J gene: TRBJ1-2; CDR3 protein: CASKPRAWNGYTF; CDR3 DNA: TGTGCCAGTAAGCCCAGGGCTTGGAATGGCTACACCTTC
D gene: TRBD1; V gene: TRBV2; clone size: once; J gene: TRBJ1-2; CDR3 protein: CASSARTGGYGYTF; CDR3 DNA: TGTGCCAGCAGTGCCCGGACAGGGGGCTATGGCTACACCTTC
D gene: -; V gene: TRBV7-6; clone size: -; J gene: TRBJ2-3; CDR3 protein: CASRRVGGTDTQYF; CDR3 DNA: TGTGCCAGCCGCCGGGTCGGGGGCACAGATACGCAGTATTTT
D gene: TRBD1; V gene: TRBV28; clone size: -; J gene: TRBJ2-7; CDR3 protein: CASSLGQGASLWDSYEQYF; CDR3 DNA: TGTGCCAGCAGTCTCGGACAGGGGGCTAGTTTGTGGGATTCCTACGAGCAGTACTTC
D gene: -; V gene: TRBV11-1; clone size: once; J gene: TRBJ2-4; CDR3 protein: CASSLARGSKNIQYF; CDR3 DNA: TGTGCCAGCAGCTTAGCCCGGGGTTCGAAAAACATTCAGTACTTC
D gene: -; V gene: TRBV9; clone size: -; J gene: TRBJ2-5; CDR3 protein: CASSVEWGVGGGDGETQYF; CDR3 DNA: TGTGCCAGCAGCGTAGAATGGGGGGTTGGGGGAGGTGACGGAGAGACCCAGTACTTC
D gene: -; V gene: TRBV6-1; clone size: few; J gene: TRBJ2-2; CDR3 protein: CASSEVQGTGELFF; CDR3 DNA: TGTGCCAGCAGTGAAGTTCAGGGCACCGGGGAGCTGTTTTTT
D gene: TRBD1; V gene: TRBV15; clone size: -; J gene: TRBJ2-3; CDR3 protein: CATSWRQGRDTQYF; CDR3 DNA: TGTGCCACCAGCTGGCGACAGGGGAGAGATACGCAGTATTTT
D gene: TRBD2; V gene: TRBV10-1; clone size: few; J gene: TRBJ2-3; CDR3 protein: CATPSGARGDTDTQYF; CDR3 DNA: TGCGCCACCCCGAGCGGGGCCCGAGGGGACACAGATACGCAGTATTTT
D gene: -; V gene: TRBV9; clone size: few; J gene: TRBJ2-5; CDR3 protein: CASSVGPRETQYF; CDR3 DNA: TGTGCCAGCAGCGTAGGTCCCAGGGAGACCCAGTACTTC
D gene: TRBD2; V gene: TRBV11-2; clone size: -; J gene: TRBJ2-1; CDR3 protein: CASSFTSGGYNEQFF; CDR3 DNA: TGTGCCAGCAGCTTCACTAGCGGGGGATACAATGAGCAGTTCTTC
D gene: TRBD1; V gene: TRBV5-4; clone size: -; J gene: TRBJ1-3; CDR3 protein: CASSSRDRGRAGNTIYF; CDR3 DNA: TGTGCCAGCAGCTCTCGGGACAGGGGGCGTGCTGGAAACACCATATATTTT
D gene: TRBD2; V gene: TRBV5-1; clone size: -; J gene: TRBJ2-1; CDR3 protein: CASTWSSGSRNEQFF; CDR3 DNA: TGCGCCAGCACCTGGTCTAGCGGGAGTAGGAATGAGCAGTTCTTC
D gene: -; V gene: TRBV27; clone size: -; J gene: TRBJ2-1; CDR3 protein: CASSFSGVDEQFF; CDR3 DNA: TGTGCCAGCAGTTTTTCCGGGGTTGATGAGCAGTTCTTC
D gene: -; V gene: TRBV19; clone size: -; J gene: TRBJ1-6; CDR3 protein: CASSPGAQNSPLHF; CDR3 DNA: TGTGCCAGTAGCCCTGGGGCACAAAATTCACCCCTCCACTTT
D gene: -; V gene: TRBV12-3/TRBV12-4; clone size: -; J gene: TRBJ1-2; CDR3 protein: CASRPPRVRGYTF; CDR3 DNA: TGTGCCAGCAGACCACCCAGGGTTAGAGGCTACACCTTC
D gene: -; V gene: TRBV6-5; clone size: -; J gene: TRBJ2-2; CDR3 protein: CASSYSRANTGELFF; CDR3 DNA: TGTGCCAGCAGTTACTCCAGGGCGAACACCGGGGAGCTGTTTTTT
D gene: -; V gene: TRBV6-1; clone size: -; J gene: TRBJ1-1; CDR3 protein: CASSESTLRNTEAFF; CDR3 DNA: TGTGCCAGCAGTGAAAGTACCCTGAGAAACACTGAAGCTTTCTTT
D gene: -; V gene: TRBV7-8; clone size: -; J gene: TRBJ1-1; CDR3 protein: CASSSLGGGTEAFF; CDR3 DNA: TGTGCCAGCAGCTCCTTGGGGGGGGGCACTGAAGCTTTCTTT
D gene: -; V gene: TRBV12-3/TRBV12-4; clone size: -; J gene: TRBJ1-1; CDR3 protein: CASSFNRGTEAFF; CDR3 DNA: TGTGCCAGCAGTTTCAACCGAGGGACTGAAGCTTTCTTT
D gene: -; V gene: TRBV19; clone size: -; J gene: TRBJ2-6; CDR3 protein: CASSSTGTSGANVLTF; CDR3 DNA: TGTGCCAGTAGTTCCACAGGGACATCTGGGGCCAACGTCCTGACTTTC
D gene: -; V gene: TRBV25-1; clone size: -; J gene: TRBJ2-5; CDR3 protein: CASSESLRETQYF; CDR3 DNA: TGTGCCAGCAGTGAATCACTAAGAGAGACCCAGTACTTC
D gene: TRBD2; V gene: TRBV28; clone size: -; J gene: TRBJ2-7; CDR3 protein: CATLGGISYEQYF; CDR3 DNA: TGTGCCACCCTCGGGGGGATCTCCTACGAGCAGTACTTC
D gene: TRBD1; V gene: TRBV10-2; clone size: -; J gene: TRBJ1-2; CDR3 protein: CASSSGQGGYTF; CDR3 DNA: TGCGCCAGCAGCTCTGGACAGGGGGGCTACACCTTC
D gene: TRBD2; V gene: TRBV13; clone size: -; J gene: TRBJ2-3; CDR3 protein: CASSQRELAGTDTQYF; CDR3 DNA: TGTGCCAGCAGCCAACGGGAACTAGCGGGCACAGATACGCAGTATTTT
D gene: TRBD2; V gene: TRBV9; clone size: once; J gene: TRBJ2-1; CDR3 protein: CASSVSGVGFNEQFF; CDR3 DNA: TGTGCCAGCAGTGTTAGCGGGGTGGGCTTCAATGAGCAGTTCTTC
D gene: TRBD1; V gene: TRBV10-3; clone size: -; J gene: TRBJ1-4; CDR3 protein: CATTGQPNEKLFF; CDR3 DNA: TGTGCCACTACGGGACAGCCTAATGAAAAACTGTTTTTT
D gene: TRBD1; V gene: TRBV25-1; clone size: -; J gene: TRBJ1-1; CDR3 protein: CASSRREDRGFENTEAFF; CDR3 DNA: TGTGCCAGCAGTAGAAGAGAGGACAGGGGGTTCGAGAACACTGAAGCTTTCTTT
D gene: TRBD1; V gene: TRBV3-1/TRBV3-2; clone size: few; J gene: TRBJ1-5; CDR3 protein: CASSPTTGGGQPQHF; CDR3 DNA: TGTGCCAGCAGCCCAACCACAGGGGGAGGTCAGCCCCAGCATTTT
D gene: -; V gene: TRBV28; clone size: -; J gene: TRBJ1-1; CDR3 protein: CASSPRGAPPNTEAFF; CDR3 DNA: TGTGCCAGCAGTCCCCGGGGGGCGCCCCCGAACACTGAAGCTTTCTTT
D gene: TRBD1; V gene: TRBV5-1; clone size: -; J gene: TRBJ2-2; CDR3 protein: CASSPTGAGTGELFF; CDR3 DNA: TGCGCCAGCAGCCCGACAGGGGCGGGGACCGGGGAGCTGTTTTTT
D gene: TRBD1; V gene: TRBV4-1; clone size: -; J gene: TRBJ1-5; CDR3 protein: CASSQVDRGIWSNQPQHF; CDR3 DNA: TGCGCCAGCAGCCAAGTTGACAGGGGGATTTGGAGCAATCAGCCCCAGCATTTT
D gene: -; V gene: TRBV5-1; clone size: -; J gene: TRBJ2-2; CDR3 protein: CASSPLAYTGELFF; CDR3 DNA: TGCGCCAGCAGCCCCCTAGCGTACACCGGGGAGCTGTTTTTT
D gene: -; V gene: TRBV12-3/TRBV12-4; clone size: few; J gene: TRBJ1-1; CDR3 protein: CAVLGQNTEAFF; CDR3 DNA: TGTGCCGTACTCGGACAGAACACTGAAGCTTTCTTT
D gene: -; V gene: TRBV6-5; clone size: -; J gene: TRBJ2-1; CDR3 protein: CASNPTGTYNEQFF; CDR3 DNA: TGTGCCAGCAACCCAACGGGAACCTACAATGAGCAGTTCTTC
D gene: TRBD1; V gene: TRBV18; clone size: -; J gene: TRBJ1-2; CDR3 protein: CASSQRDSLSRYGYTF; CDR3 DNA: TGTGCCAGCTCCCAACGGGACAGTTTATCGCGCTATGGCTACACCTTC